These 30 T cell receptor beta chains came from one sample sequenced in a study of blood T cell repertoires in COVID-19 (dated by TCRdb to the early 2020s). Libraries came from the immunoSEQ multiplex PCR assay. The table comes from immuneACCESS by way of TCRdb, which keeps in-frame sequences with V and J called. Part of the clones is missing from these tables; in studies checked, under half for an unresolved V gene and the rest for unknown reasons. In all, the sample holds 250,000 or so clones, and 85% to 90% of those were seen once. The ten biggest clones cover roughly 2.6% of the sample. Material for sequencing was peripheral blood. The receptors were gathered from a young man with COVID-19, enrolled during active disease.

In DNA form, the CDR3 reads TGTGCCAGCAGCTCGCAGGGGGCCTACGAGCAGTACTTC. Translated: CASSSQGAYEQYF. This chain joins TRBV14 and TRBJ2-7, with 7 positions matching TRBD1. The germline gives CDR1 SGHDN, CDR2 FVKESK. The CDR3 spans 13 residues. Unmatched junction bases numbered 3, after V lost 5 bases and J lost 2 bases. The full variable domain, with the rest looked up from reference TRBV14 and TRBJ2-7, is EAGVTQFPSHSVIEKGQTVTLRCDPISGHDNLYWYRRVMGKEIKFLLHFVKESKQDESGMPNNRFLAERTGGTYSTLKVQPAELEDSGVYFCASSSQGAYEQYFGPGTRLTVT.

The CDR3 DNA reads TGTGCCAGCGCCGCCGCGGGATTAGGGCCCCAGCATTTT. Encoded protein: CASAAAGLGPQHF. The chain has TRBV7-9 and TRBJ1-5; D uncertain. Looked up from germline, CDR1 is SEHNR and CDR2 is FQNEAQ (reference sequence). The CDR3 has 13 residues. The ends were cut back, 8 bases at V and 9 bases at J, with 17 bases in the middle. Full variable domain (missing parts from reference TRBV7-9 and TRBJ1-5): DTGVSQNPRHKITKRGQNVTFRCDPISEHNRLYWYRQTLGQGPEFLTYFQNEAQLEKSRLLSDRFSAERPKGSFSTLEIQRTEQGDSAMYLCASAAAGLGPQHFGDGTRLSIL.

This chain uses TRBV7-9 with TRBJ2-1, with a tentative D call TRBD1 (5 bases). The ends were cut back, 0 bases at V and 6 bases at J, with 15 bases in the middle. CDR1 is SEHNR, CDR2 FQNEAQ, per germline (reference sequence). This CDR3 has 16 amino acids. DNA of the CDR3: TGTGCCAGCAGCTTAGCGAGGTCCAGGGCCCTCAATGAGCAGTTCTTC. Translated: CASSLARSRALNEQFF.

This chain joins TRBV30 and TRBJ1-5; TRBD1 agrees at 8 bases. J gave up 4 bases and V 3 bases, and 8 bases lay outside the gene matches. Germline V gene sequence: CDR1 GTSNPN, CDR2 SVGIG (reference sequence). This CDR3 contains 15 residues. The CDR3 reads CAWSPGTGLNQPQHF. In DNA form, the CDR3 reads TGTGCCTGGAGCCCCGGGACAGGTCTAAATCAGCCCCAGCATTTT.

The chain carries TRBV7-9 and TRBJ1-6; 7 nucleotides line up with TRBD1. This CDR3 has 15 residues. CDR1 is SEHNR, CDR2 FQNEAQ, per germline (reference sequence). V lost 1 base, J lost 9 bases, and 6 bases stayed unmatched. The CDR3 here is CASSLGPTGRSPLHF. The DNA of the CDR3 is TGTGCCAGCAGCTTAGGGCCGACAGGGCGTTCACCCCTCCACTTT.

The J gene is TRBJ1-5, the V gene TRBV4-2, with a tentative D call TRBD1 (5 bases). Germline values: CDR1 LGHNA, CDR2 YNFKEQ. The CDR3 spans 13 residues. The V gene lost 3 bases and the J gene lost 5 bases, with 8 bases spanning the gap. The CDR3 reads CASSQGEDQPQHF. The CDR3 DNA reads TGTGCCAGCAGCCAGGGGGAGGATCAGCCCCAGCATTTT.

This chain uses TRBV4-2 with TRBJ2-5; 10 nucleotides align to TRBD1. Germline V lookup: CDR1 LGHNA, CDR2 YNFKEQ. V gave up 1 base and J gave up 3 bases; unmatched junction bases: 2. The CDR3 runs 15 residues. For the CDR3, the DNA is TGTGCCAGCAGCCAAGCCGGGACAGGGGAAGAGACCCAGTACTTC. Encoded protein: CASSQAGTGEETQYF.

This clone has just one count. CDR3 DNA sequence: TGTGCCAGCAGTTACTCGCCGGGAGGGGACTACGAGCAGTACTTC. It codes for CASSYSPGGDYEQYF. The chain combines TRBV6-5 with TRBJ2-7; 8 nucleotides match TRBD2. J lost 3 bases, V lost 0 bases, and 4 bases had no gene match. CDR3 length: 15 amino acids. Looked up from germline, CDR1 is MNHEY and CDR2 is SVGAGI.

This clone showed up just a few times. V usage is TRBV7-2 and J usage is TRBJ1-6; no clear D gene. Germline CDR1 reads SGHTA; CDR2 reads FQGNSA. The CDR3 contains 12 residues. The V end lost 4 bases, the J end lost 13 bases, and 11 bases lay between the germline ends. Here the CDR3 reads CASSSSPSPLHF. In nucleotides, the CDR3 is TGTGCCAGCAGCTCAAGCCCCTCGCCCCTCCACTTT.

This sequence joins TRBV3-1 (or the pseudogene TRBV3-2) and TRBJ1-3; weak D call: TRBD1 (6 bases). The CDR3 is 13 residues long. The V gene's germline CDR1 is LGHDT and CDR2 YNNKEL (reference sequence). Between the trimmed V and J ends, which lost 4 bases and 7 bases, there was a span of 11 bases. CDR3 coding DNA: TGTGCCAGCAGCCTACAGGGACCTAACACCATATATTTT. It yields the protein CASSLQGPNTIYF.

V and J are TRBV6-5 and TRBJ1-6; D is uncertain. Trimming removed 2 bases at V and 10 bases at J, with 15 bases between. This CDR3 region has 15 residues. CDR1 is MNHEY and CDR2 is SVGAGI in the germline V gene. CDR3 residues: CASSYLALARSPLHF. The CDR3, as DNA: TGTGCCAGCAGTTACCTCGCCCTTGCGAGGTCACCCCTCCACTTT.

The chain recombines TRBV10-3 with TRBJ2-5; 13 positions match TRBD2. Germline CDR1 ENHRY, CDR2 SYGVKD. The junction had 4 bases not matched to a gene; V was cut back by 6 bases and J by 3 bases. The CDR3 loop spans 15 amino acids. This chain's CDR3 is CAISALAGGKETQYF. In DNA, the CDR3 is TGTGCCATCAGCGCACTAGCGGGGGGGAAAGAGACCCAGTACTTC.

The rearrangement uses TRBV5-5 and TRBJ1-5; no definite D call. The CDR3 is 14 residues long. The V end lost 9 bases, the J end lost 4 bases, and 17 bases lay between the germline ends. Germline V lookup: CDR1 SGHKS, CDR2 YYEKEE (reference sequence). CDR3 nucleotides: TGTGCCACCTCGAAGCTATCTTTAAATCAGCCCCAGCATTTT. Translation gives CATSKLSLNQPQHF.

The V gene is TRBV7-3, the J gene TRBJ2-3; 8 positions match TRBD1. V was clipped by 5 bases and J by 4 bases; unmatched bases: 8. The germline gives CDR1 SGHTA, CDR2 FQGTGA. The CDR3 runs to 15 residues. Here the CDR3 reads CASSPQLDRADTQYF. As DNA, the CDR3 is TGTGCCAGCAGCCCCCAACTGGACAGGGCAGATACGCAGTATTTT. The full variable domain, its missing parts supplied by reference TRBV7-3 and TRBJ2-3, is GAGVSQTPSNKVTEKGKYVELRCDPISGHTALYWYRQSLGQGPEFLIYFQGTGAADDSGLPNDRFFAVRPEGSVSTLKIQRTERGDSAVYLCASSPQLDRADTQYFGPGTRLTVL.

The chain couples TRBV5-1 to TRBJ2-7; D is ambiguous. V was trimmed by 2 bases and J by 3 bases, leaving 12 bases between them. Germline CDR1 is SGHRS and CDR2 is YFSETQ. This CDR3 spans 14 amino acids. The CDR3 region is CASSLWVGRYEQYF. The CDR3 DNA reads TGCGCCAGCAGCTTATGGGTGGGCCGCTACGAGCAGTACTTC.

This rearrangement joins TRBV7-2 to TRBJ1-2, with 7 nucleotides matching TRBD1. CDR1 and CDR2 from the germline V gene are SGHTA and FQGNSA. This CDR3 spans 16 amino acids. V dropped 5 bases and J dropped 2; count of bases not matched to a gene: 11. CDR3 loop: CASSQPPGQLNYGYTF. The CDR3 DNA sequence: TGTGCCAGCAGCCAACCTCCGGGACAGCTCAACTATGGCTACACCTTC.

V gene TRBV7-3 combines with J gene TRBJ2-1; 7 bases match TRBD2. V dropped 9 bases and J dropped 0; count of bases not matched to a gene: 8. Germline assignment: CDR1 SGHTA and CDR2 FQGTGA. This CDR3 region has 15 residues. CDR3 coding DNA: TGTGCCAGTGCTAGCGGTCGAAGCTCCTACAATGAGCAGTTCTTC. Its protein is CASASGRSSYNEQFF.

The gene calls are TRBV9 and TRBJ1-6, with 10 bases lining up with TRBD1. The J segment lost 9 bases and the V segment lost 3 bases, leaving 3 bases of the junction unmatched. The CDR3 totals 14 residues. Germline V gives CDR1 SGDLS, CDR2 YYNGEE. Here the CDR3 reads CASSAGTGVSPLHF. The DNA for the CDR3 is TGTGCCAGCAGCGCCGGGACAGGGGTTTCACCCCTCCACTTT.

This chain uses TRBV2 with TRBJ1-4; the match to TRBD1 covers 8 bases. V lost 4 bases to trimming and J lost 0 bases; unmatched junction nucleotides: 4. Germline CDR1 SNHLY, CDR2 FYNNEI. The CDR3 is 16 residues long. As DNA, the CDR3 is TGTGCCAGCAGTGGACAGGGGAGTGCAACTAATGAAAAACTGTTTTTT. Translating gives CASSGQGSATNEKLFF.

The chain carries TRBV7-8 and TRBJ2-1; D not resolved. This CDR3 region has 12 residues. CDR1 is SGHVS and CDR2 is FQNEAQ in the germline V gene. The V gene lost 4 bases and the J gene lost 6 bases, with 7 bases spanning the gap. The CDR3 sequence: CASSSRGNEQFF. CDR3 coding DNA: TGTGCCAGCAGCTCGCGCGGCAATGAGCAGTTCTTC. The variable domain in full, with the rest retrieved from reference TRBV7-8 and TRBJ2-1, is GAGVSQSPRYKVAKRGQDVALRCDPISGHVSLFWYQQALGQGPEFLTYFQNEAQLDKSGLPSDRFFAERPEGSVSTLKIQRTQQEDSAVYLCASSSRGNEQFFGPGTRLTVL.

The chain links TRBV24-1 to TRBJ1-2; 7 bases are a match to TRBD1. Germline V gene lookup returns CDR1 KGHDR and CDR2 SFDVKD. There are 18 residues in the CDR3. V gave up 3 bases and J gave up 2 bases; unmatched junction bases: 14. CDR3 sequence (DNA): TGTGCCACCAGTGATCCCGGGACAGACCGGCCGCCGAACTATGGCTACACCTTC. Translated, it gives CATSDPGTDRPPNYGYTF.

This chain joins TRBV7-9 and TRBJ1-6, with a tentative D call TRBD1 (5 bases). Deletions cut 3 bases from V and 5 bases from J, with 8 bases between. Germline V gives CDR1 SEHNR, CDR2 FQNEAQ (reference sequence). This CDR3 has 14 residues. The CDR3 loop is CASSFSRDNSPLHF. The DNA of the CDR3 is TGTGCCAGCAGCTTTAGCAGGGATAATTCACCCCTCCACTTT.

The CDR3 spells CSVEQVGLAGGRADTQYF. The CDR3 bases are TGCAGCGTTGAACAAGTAGGACTAGCGGGGGGGCGAGCAGATACGCAGTATTTT. This chain uses TRBV29-1 with TRBJ2-3, with 15 bases that match TRBD2. Germline CDR1 SQVTM, CDR2 ANQGSEA. This CDR3 comprises 18 residues. V shed 2 bases and J 4 bases; nucleotides not matched to a gene: 10.

This chain joins TRBV3-1 (or the pseudogene TRBV3-2) and TRBJ1-5; D remains ambiguous. The CDR3 extends over 15 amino acids. Germline V gene data show CDR1 as LGHDT and CDR2 as YNNKEL (reference sequence). V was trimmed by 0 bases and J by 5 bases, leaving 11 bases between them. CDR3 sequence reads: CASSQDHGSYQPQHF. The CDR3 DNA follows: TGTGCCAGCAGCCAAGATCACGGGAGTTATCAGCCCCAGCATTTT.

Note on this clone: This CDR3 fails to terminate in the conserved phenylalanine or tryptophan, so it likely reflects a read error. No DNA is shown, since the ends of the CDR3 on it are uncertain; the CDR3 is the one TCRdb lists. The chain uses TRBV12-2 and TRBJ1-6. TRBV12-2 is listed as a pseudogene. The CDR3 length equals 8 residues, ends included. CDR3 region: CASRLEPL.

The chain links TRBV7-9 to TRBJ2-1; the match to TRBD2 covers 8 bases. This CDR3 contains 11 residues. Germline V gene lookup returns CDR1 SEHNR and CDR2 FQNEAQ (reference sequence). Unmatched junction bases numbered 2, after V lost 3 bases and J lost 13 bases. For the CDR3, the DNA is TGTGCCAGCAGCTTCGGGACTAGACAGTTCTTC. Encoded protein: CASSFGTRQFF.

The chain joins TRBV7-2 to TRBJ1-5; the D is unclear. CDR3 length: 14 amino acids. The V end lost 0 bases, the J end lost 0 bases, and 3 bases lay between the germline ends. Germline V gene sequence: CDR1 SGHTA, CDR2 FQGNSA. CDR3: CASSLAISNQPQHF. The CDR3 nucleotides read TGTGCCAGCAGCTTAGCCATTAGCAATCAGCCCCAGCATTTT.

The genes are TRBV7-9 and TRBJ1-1, with 9 bases fitting TRBD1. The CDR3 covers 16 residues. V gave up 6 bases and J gave up 3 bases; unmatched junction bases: 11. Looked up from germline, CDR1 is SEHNR and CDR2 is FQNEAQ (reference sequence). CDR3 DNA sequence: TGTGCCAGCAGGGACCGGGACAGGGCGTTTTACACTGAAGCTTTCTTT. As protein: CASRDRDRAFYTEAFF.

The chain combines TRBV2 with TRBJ1-1; no definite D call. Germline V lookup: CDR1 SNHLY, CDR2 FYNNEI. V gave up 0 bases and J gave up 4 bases, with 15 bases separating them. The CDR3 spans 16 residues. The CDR3: CASSEAVSAGSTEAFF. The CDR3 coding sequence is TGTGCCAGCAGTGAAGCGGTATCGGCGGGGAGCACTGAAGCTTTCTTT.

The chain joins TRBV19 to TRBJ2-5; 14 bases line up with TRBD2. The germline V gene has CDR1 LNHDA and CDR2 SQIVND (reference sequence). There are 17 residues in the CDR3. The J segment lost 4 bases and the V segment lost 4 bases, leaving 8 bases of the junction unmatched. In DNA, the CDR3 is TGTGCCAGTAGTACCTCCGGGACTAGCGGGAGTCGAGAGACCCAGTACTTC. Its translation: CASSTSGTSGSRETQYF.